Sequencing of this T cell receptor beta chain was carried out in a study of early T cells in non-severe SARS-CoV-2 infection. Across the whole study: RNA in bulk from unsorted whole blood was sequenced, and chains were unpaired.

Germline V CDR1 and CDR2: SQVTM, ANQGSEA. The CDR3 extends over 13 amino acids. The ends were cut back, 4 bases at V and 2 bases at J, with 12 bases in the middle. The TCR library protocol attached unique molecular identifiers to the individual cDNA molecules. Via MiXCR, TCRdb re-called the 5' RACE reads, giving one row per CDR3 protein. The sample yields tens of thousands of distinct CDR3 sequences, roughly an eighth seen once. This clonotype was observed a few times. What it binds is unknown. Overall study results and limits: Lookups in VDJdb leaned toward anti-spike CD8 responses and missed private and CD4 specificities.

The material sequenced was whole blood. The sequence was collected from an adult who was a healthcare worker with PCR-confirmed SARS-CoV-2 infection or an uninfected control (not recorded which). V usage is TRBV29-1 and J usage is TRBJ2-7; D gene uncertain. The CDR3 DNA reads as TGCAGCGTTGTTGGGGAAGGCACCTACGAGCAGTACTTC. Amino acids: CSVVGEGTYEQYF.